Listed below are T cell receptor beta chains from one sample, sequenced in a study of vaccination effects on CD4 cells after COVID-19. The method was immunoSEQ multiplex PCR; TCRdb's version includes in-frame clones alone and lacks a portion of them. The data show 26,000 or so clones, around 75% seen once. No cognate antigen is known for these TCRs. The specimen was CD4+ T cells from PBMCs cultured with HCoV-NL63 spike peptides, collected before COVID-19 vaccination. The origin of the receptors is a human donor who received a COVID-19 vaccine. The CDR3 runs from the conserved cysteine through the conserved F or W. Each record gives: D gene, V gene, clone size, J gene, CDR3 DNA, CDR3 protein. The D gene is left open where the match is weak. Expanded clones get a size class; other rows say once, few or many, or leave the size out.

d_call: -
v_call: TRBV27
clone_size: -
j_call: TRBJ2-7
cdr3_nt: TGTGCCATCGACCGGGTACCCCCCGCCGAATACGAGCAGTACTTC
cdr3_aa: CAIDRVPPAEYEQYF

d_call: -
v_call: TRBV5-1
clone_size: -
j_call: TRBJ2-3
cdr3_nt: TGCGCCAGCAGCCCTTCAACGGGCACAGATACGCAGTATTTT
cdr3_aa: CASSPSTGTDTQYF

d_call: -
v_call: TRBV18
clone_size: -
j_call: TRBJ2-5
cdr3_nt: TGTGCCAGCTCACCACGGGGGGGCCTGCAAGAGACCCAGTACTTC
cdr3_aa: CASSPRGGLQETQYF

d_call: -
v_call: TRBV4-1
clone_size: few
j_call: TRBJ2-7
cdr3_nt: TGCGCCAGCAGAGGGAGAGCCTACGAGCAGTACTTC
cdr3_aa: CASRGRAYEQYF

d_call: -
v_call: TRBV30
clone_size: few
j_call: TRBJ1-1
cdr3_nt: TGTGCCTGGAGTGTACTGCAGGAAGCTTTCTTT
cdr3_aa: CAWSVLQEAFF

d_call: TRBD2
v_call: TRBV5-8
clone_size: -
j_call: TRBJ2-1
cdr3_nt: TGTGCCAGCAGCTTGGCCAATTGGGTTAGCGGGAGGCCCGAGCAGTTCTTC
cdr3_aa: CASSLANWVSGRPEQFF

d_call: -
v_call: TRBV6-5
clone_size: -
j_call: TRBJ1-4
cdr3_nt: TGTGCCAGCAGCCGTGGGGGGCGCTTGGTTGGGAAACTGTTTTTT
cdr3_aa: CASSRGGRLVGKLFF

d_call: TRBD1
v_call: TRBV6-5
clone_size: -
j_call: TRBJ1-1
cdr3_nt: TGTGCCAGCAGTTCCTACAGGGGCGCTGAAGCTTTCTTT
cdr3_aa: CASSSYRGAEAFF

d_call: TRBD1
v_call: TRBV9
clone_size: -
j_call: TRBJ1-3
cdr3_nt: TGTGCCAGCAGCTTGCAGGACAGGCTTCACTCTGGAAACACCATATATTTT
cdr3_aa: CASSLQDRLHSGNTIYF

d_call: -
v_call: TRBV7-7
clone_size: -
j_call: TRBJ1-1
cdr3_nt: TGTGCTAGCAGCGCGGACAGAAACACTGAAGCTTTCTTT
cdr3_aa: CASSADRNTEAFF

d_call: TRBD2
v_call: TRBV3-1/TRBV3-2
clone_size: once
j_call: TRBJ2-2
cdr3_nt: TGTGCCAGCACCCCGGGAGGGGCCCCGGCCGGGGAGCTGTTTTTT
cdr3_aa: CASTPGGAPAGELFF

d_call: TRBD1
v_call: TRBV30
clone_size: -
j_call: TRBJ2-7
cdr3_nt: TGTGCCTGGAGTGACCCCTTCAGGGGGCGGGAGTACTTC
cdr3_aa: CAWSDPFRGREYF

d_call: -
v_call: TRBV12-3/TRBV12-4
clone_size: -
j_call: TRBJ1-1
cdr3_nt: TGTGCCAGCAGACCTACAGGGAGGGCTGAAGCTTTCTTT
cdr3_aa: CASRPTGRAEAFF

d_call: -
v_call: TRBV24-1
clone_size: -
j_call: TRBJ2-1
cdr3_nt: TGTGCCACCAGTGATATGCCCTTTAATGAGCAGTTCTTC
cdr3_aa: CATSDMPFNEQFF

d_call: -
v_call: TRBV9
clone_size: -
j_call: TRBJ2-1
cdr3_nt: TGTGCCAGCAGCGTATCAGGAGGAAGGAATGAGCAGTTCTTC
cdr3_aa: CASSVSGGRNEQFF

d_call: -
v_call: TRBV19
clone_size: few
j_call: TRBJ1-5
cdr3_nt: TGTGCCAGTAGTAGGGGCGTCAATCAGCCCCAGCATTTT
cdr3_aa: CASSRGVNQPQHF

d_call: -
v_call: TRBV28
clone_size: -
j_call: TRBJ2-7
cdr3_nt: TGTGCCAGCAGTCTGACAGGACCCTACGAGCAGTACTTC
cdr3_aa: CASSLTGPYEQYF

d_call: TRBD1
v_call: TRBV20-1
clone_size: -
j_call: TRBJ1-2
cdr3_nt: TGCAGTGCTAGTAAAGGGACAGGGCAGGGGGAGGGCTACACCTTC
cdr3_aa: CSASKGTGQGEGYTF

d_call: -
v_call: TRBV7-2
clone_size: -
j_call: TRBJ1-2
cdr3_nt: TGTGCCAGCAGCCCACGCGGGAGGGGGGCTGGTGGGAACTATGGCTACACCTTC
cdr3_aa: CASSPRGRGAGGNYGYTF

d_call: -
v_call: TRBV28
clone_size: -
j_call: TRBJ1-5
cdr3_nt: TGTGCCAGCACCAAAGCCAGGTTTGTCAATCAGCCCCAGCATTTT
cdr3_aa: CASTKARFVNQPQHF

d_call: TRBD1
v_call: TRBV18
clone_size: -
j_call: TRBJ2-1
cdr3_nt: TGTGCCAGCTCACCGGGGACAGGCTCAAGCTCCTACAATGAGCAGTTCTTC
cdr3_aa: CASSPGTGSSSYNEQFF

d_call: TRBD1
v_call: TRBV19
clone_size: -
j_call: TRBJ1-6
cdr3_nt: TGTGCCAGTAGTTGGGACAGTCGAAACTATAATTCACCCCTCCACTTT
cdr3_aa: CASSWDSRNYNSPLHF

d_call: -
v_call: TRBV29-1
clone_size: -
j_call: TRBJ2-7
cdr3_nt: TGCAGCGCAGCCCTGGACAGCTATTACGAGCAGTACTTC
cdr3_aa: CSAALDSYYEQYF

d_call: -
v_call: TRBV6-4
clone_size: -
j_call: TRBJ2-2
cdr3_nt: TGTGCCAGCAGCAATTCCCCGAACACCGGGGAGCTGTTTTTT
cdr3_aa: CASSNSPNTGELFF

d_call: -
v_call: TRBV6-2/TRBV6-3
clone_size: -
j_call: TRBJ2-7
cdr3_nt: TGTGCCAGCAGTTGGTCCACCTACGAGCAGTACTTC
cdr3_aa: CASSWSTYEQYF

d_call: -
v_call: TRBV18
clone_size: -
j_call: TRBJ2-5
cdr3_nt: TGTGCCAGCTCACCTACAGGGCGGAACCAAGAGACCCAGTACTTC
cdr3_aa: CASSPTGRNQETQYF

d_call: -
v_call: TRBV3-1/TRBV3-2
clone_size: -
j_call: TRBJ2-7
cdr3_nt: TGTGCCAGCAGCCAATTGGCCTACGAGCAGTACTTC
cdr3_aa: CASSQLAYEQYF

d_call: TRBD1
v_call: TRBV7-9
clone_size: -
j_call: TRBJ2-1
cdr3_nt: TGTGCCAGCAGTTCCGGGACAGGGGTTTACAATGAGCAGTTCTTC
cdr3_aa: CASSSGTGVYNEQFF

d_call: -
v_call: TRBV4-2
clone_size: -
j_call: TRBJ2-2
cdr3_nt: TGTGCCAGCAGCCAAGAGATGGCCGGGGAGCTGTTTTTT
cdr3_aa: CASSQEMAGELFF

d_call: TRBD2
v_call: TRBV5-8
clone_size: -
j_call: TRBJ2-3
cdr3_nt: TGTGCCAGCAGCATACGGGGACTAAGCACAGATACGCAGTATTTT
cdr3_aa: CASSIRGLSTDTQYF

d_call: TRBD1
v_call: TRBV5-4
clone_size: -
j_call: TRBJ2-6
cdr3_nt: TGTGCCAGCAGCTTGGGGACAGGGGACTTTGGGGCCAACGTCCTGACTTTC
cdr3_aa: CASSLGTGDFGANVLTF

d_call: -
v_call: TRBV5-1
clone_size: -
j_call: TRBJ2-7
cdr3_nt: TGCGCCAGCAGCTTGGGAGGCACCTCGACCTACGAGCAGTACTTC
cdr3_aa: CASSLGGTSTYEQYF

d_call: TRBD2
v_call: TRBV18
clone_size: -
j_call: TRBJ2-5
cdr3_nt: TGTGCCAGCTCACCAGCGGGAGGAGAGACCCAGTACTTC
cdr3_aa: CASSPAGGETQYF

d_call: TRBD1
v_call: TRBV5-4
clone_size: -
j_call: TRBJ1-5
cdr3_nt: TGTGCCAGCAGCTTGGCTCAGGGGGAACAGCCCCAGCATTTT
cdr3_aa: CASSLAQGEQPQHF

d_call: -
v_call: TRBV12-3/TRBV12-4
clone_size: -
j_call: TRBJ1-6
cdr3_nt: TGTGCCAGCAGGGGGGGGGAATCACCCCTCCACTTT
cdr3_aa: CASRGGESPLHF